This note documents a single TCR beta chain sequence. This clone was seen only a few times. Its antigen is currently not known. No much larger clone is present one base from it, and per-base qualities are unavailable. One collaborating source in Seattle enrolled patients while the patients were actively infected and followed the patients over time throughout the course of disease. Each collaborating institution followed its own protocols to collect whole blood in K2EDTA tubes. For TCRbeta analysis, collaborators shipped samples as frozen whole blood, isolated PBMCs, or DNA extracted from either of those sample types. This entry belongs to a study of blood T cell repertoires in COVID-19 (dated by TCRdb to 2019 to 2021). Context from the whole study: Samples covering the acute and convalescent phases of COVID-19 were provided by collaborators in the United States, Italy and Spain. HLA class I and class II types, where available, came from metadata supplied by the sample provider rather than from assay-based typing. The repertoires were made available in a free public database intended to serve as a resource for research on the immune response to SARS-CoV-2. Deeply sampled blood TCRbeta repertoires from subjects exposed to, actively infected with, or recovered from COVID-19 were included in the dataset. The samples were drawn from the first 160 participants of the ongoing ImmuneRACE study and from 950 to 1,500 subjects provided by 6 global collaborators. A de-identified subject ID, COVID-19 status, age in years and sex were almost always included in the sample metadata. The prospective study material was composed of cDNA or gDNA derived from T cells, B-cell-depleted T cells, or PBMCs. What the authors observed across the whole study: Clinical and demographic metadata were provided uncurated, with the amount varying by source and participant.

TCRbeta CDR3 regions were amplified from genomic DNA by means of the immunoSEQ Assay, a bias-controlled multiplex PCR. From the authors' description of their analysis: Nucleated cell counts per sample were estimated from amplification of reference gene primers within the assay. To quantify the absolute abundance of each unique TCRbeta CDR3 rearrangement, sequence reads were collapsed and filtered. For each sample, productive Simpson clonality was calculated as the square root of Simpson's diversity index over productive rearrangements. TCRdb re-hosts the immuneACCESS table, in-frame sequences only. Its copies lack some clones; in the studies checked, an unresolved V gene accounts for under half of them, and the cause for the rest is not known. The V and J calls and clone size come from that table; D and trimming were worked out from the DNA. The sample table contains roughly 120,000 clones; only one count was recorded for around 85% of them. The ten largest make up about 3% of the sample.

The source of this sequence is an elderly woman with COVID-19, enrolled during active disease. The source material was peripheral blood.

In nucleotides, the sequence is TGTGCCAGCAGTCGCGCCCCGGGACAGTTAGCTAACTATGGCTACACCTTC. This yields the protein CASSRAPGQLANYGYTF. The rearrangement joined TRBV11-2 to TRBJ1-2; 7 bases in the junction line up with TRBD1. The CDR3 covers 17 residues, taking in both the cysteine and the phenylalanine. The CDR3 DNA has 51 bases and is translated from base 1. Unmatched junction bases come to 13, with V trimmed by 6 bases and J by 0 bases. CDR1 and CDR2 (SGHAT, FQNNGV) derive from the germline V gene. With the portions outside the CDR3 filled from the reference TRBV11-2 and TRBJ1-2 genes, the complete variable region becomes EAGVAQSPRYKIIEKRQSVAFWCNPISGHATLYWYQQILGQGPKLLIQFQNNGVVDDSQLPKDRFSAERLKGVDSTLKIQPAKLEDSAVYLCASSRAPGQLANYGYTFGSGTRLTVV.